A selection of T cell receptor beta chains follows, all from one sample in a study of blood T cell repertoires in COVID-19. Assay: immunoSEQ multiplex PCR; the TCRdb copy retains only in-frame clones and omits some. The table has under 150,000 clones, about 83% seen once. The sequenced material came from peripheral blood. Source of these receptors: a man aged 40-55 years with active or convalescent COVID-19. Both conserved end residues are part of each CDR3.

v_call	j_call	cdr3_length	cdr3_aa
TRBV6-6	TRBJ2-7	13	CASSSTGPYEQYF
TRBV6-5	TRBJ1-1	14	CASRALVRGTEAFF
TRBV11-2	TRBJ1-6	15	CASSLEGANNSPLHF
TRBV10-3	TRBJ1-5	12	CAIGSGDQPQHF
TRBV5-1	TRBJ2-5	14	CASSTGQPQETQYF
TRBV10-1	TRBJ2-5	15	CASRVGTEYQETQYF
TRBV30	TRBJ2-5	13	CAGSGGLQETQYF
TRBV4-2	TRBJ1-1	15	CASSTRQFMNTEAFF
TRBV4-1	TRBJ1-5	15	CASCQVGRPNQPQHF
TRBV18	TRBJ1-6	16	CASSPSTGTGNSPLHF
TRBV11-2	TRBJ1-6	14	CASSFSTGDSPLHF
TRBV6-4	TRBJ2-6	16	CASTPDGSSGANVLTF
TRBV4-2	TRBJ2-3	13	CASSQDRRDTQYF
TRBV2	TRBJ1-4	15	CASGAQGVANEKLFF
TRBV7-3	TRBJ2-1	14	CASSRDSSYNEQFF
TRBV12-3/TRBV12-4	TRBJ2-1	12	CAIAGAYNEQFF
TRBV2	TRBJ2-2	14	CASSPGQTTGELFF
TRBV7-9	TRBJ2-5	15	CASSFILGPQETQYF
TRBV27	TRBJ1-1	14	CASSLYGQNTEAFF
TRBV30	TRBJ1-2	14	CAWSPGQPNYGYTF
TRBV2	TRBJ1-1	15	CASMVGGDLNTEAFF
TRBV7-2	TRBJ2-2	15	CASSTGQIGTGELFF
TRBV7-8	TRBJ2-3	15	CASSSTTSSTDTQYF
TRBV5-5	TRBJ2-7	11	CASRGAYEQYF
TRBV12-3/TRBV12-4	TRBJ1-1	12	CASSNGQIEAFF
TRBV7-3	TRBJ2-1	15	CASSLRQGALGEQFF
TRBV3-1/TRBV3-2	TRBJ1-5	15	CASSQGAGNSPPQHF
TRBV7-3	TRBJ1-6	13	CASSPGGSSPLHF
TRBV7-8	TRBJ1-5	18	CASSLEPRDVSSNQPQHF
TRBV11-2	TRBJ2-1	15	CASSLLVDSYNEQFF
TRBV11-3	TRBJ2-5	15	CASSPQQGAGETQYF
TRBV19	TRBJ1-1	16	CASSIVALGLGAEAFF
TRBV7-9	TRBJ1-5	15	CASSLGGASNQPQHF
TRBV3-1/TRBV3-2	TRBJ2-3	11	CASSLRDTQYF
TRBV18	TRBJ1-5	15	CASSLQGAGNQPQHF
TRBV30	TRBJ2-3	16	CAWSRIPGLAIDTQYF
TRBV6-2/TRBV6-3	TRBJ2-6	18	CASSSQGGGVVGANVLTF